The rows below give T cell receptor beta chains drawn from one sample of a study of shared clonotypes between healthy human individuals. Some clones are missing from TCRdb's copy, which holds only in-frame ones; the method was immunoSEQ multiplex PCR. Altogether 850,000 to 1,200,000 clones are present, around 76% being singletons, with the ten largest covering around 1.5%. The source material was memory CD4+ T cells sorted from blood. Source of these receptors: a young man in good health. Both conserved end residues are part of each CDR3. The D gene is left open where the match is weak. Clone size is given for some rows only: seen once, a few or many times, or a class if the clone is expanded.

TRBV29-1 | few | . | CSVAGADYGYTF
TRBV5-1 | many | . | CASSPLWGTEAFF
TRBV9 | . | . | CASSVGLVNEQYF
TRBV7-8 | . | TRBD2 | CASSLAPGRVADTQYF
TRBV5-4 | few | TRBD1 | CASSLQGAEGYTF
TRBV29-1 | . | TRBD2 | CSVDVSGSGYEQYF
TRBV30 | . | TRBD2 | CAWSVPGGNAQYF
TRBV30 | . | . | CAWSIDEAGNSPLHF
TRBV5-1 | . | TRBD1 | CASRRWGQNYGYTF
TRBV11-2 | . | . | CASSLDAGTQYF
TRBV5-4 | . | TRBD2 | CASSGTSGRDEQFF
TRBV30 | once | . | CAWGVTVGPQHF
TRBV6-1 | . | . | CASSGQGRASHNSPLHF
TRBV4-1 | . | TRBD2 | CASSQPTSGANNEQFF
TRBV7-2 | . | . | CASSSITETQYF
TRBV7-2 | . | . | CASSLLISLPNEQFF
TRBV15 | . | . | CATSRDPNYSYEQYF
TRBV7-8 | . | . | CASIFLGGLSADTQYF
TRBV2 | many | TRBD2 | CASSVASGSGDTQYF
TRBV2 | few | . | CASSAGTSITGELFF
TRBV14 | . | TRBD1 | CASSRRTGWAQETQYF
TRBV6-1 | . | . | CASSEQQGNTEAFF
TRBV11-2 | . | TRBD2 | CASSLGAGGAGGTDTQYF
TRBV10-3 | . | . | CAISESKAGWGNEQFF
TRBV7-8 | . | TRBD2 | CASSLSTSGSGEQYF
TRBV28 | many | . | CASKETVRDSGNTIYF
TRBV29-1 | . | TRBD2 | CSAPMGGTSAYEQYF
TRBV7-8 | . | . | CASTFLGVGGVGDEQYF
TRBV7-2 | . | . | CASSLDVTMNTEAFF
TRBV11-2 | . | . | CASSHHVRNSGNTIYF
TRBV29-1 | . | TRBD1 | CSVASGTGANEQFF
TRBV28 | once | . | CASTGGLRNTEAFF
TRBV29-1 | . | . | CSTSGGGYNNEQFF
TRBV19 | . | . | CASSRSGGGQTQYF
TRBV10-3 | . | TRBD1 | CAISEPGQGSEKLFF
TRBV5-4 | once | . | CASSLIGLEAYEQYF
TRBV5-5 | . | . | CASSLLGSNTEAFF
TRBV6-5 | . | . | CASSYQRKGNYEQYF
TRBV10-3 | once | . | CAISVRASSQETQYF
TRBV15 | few | . | CATSRDWSANVGTQYF
TRBV7-2 | . | . | CASSFAGYYGYTF
TRBV6-1 | . | . | CASSEDGGNYGYTF
TRBV5-4 | . | . | CASSPDRLNGELFF
TRBV25-1 | . | TRBD1 | CASGTGGQETQYF
TRBV25-1 | . | . | CSRGGDTGELFF
TRBV6-5 | . | . | CASSYSPGDTQYF
TRBV5-1 | . | TRBD1 | CASSFVQGADTQYF
TRBV21-1 | . | . | CAARGGFNYGYTF
TRBV2 | . | . | CASSELQGRGGGQPQHF
TRBV5-1 | . | TRBD1 | CASRAQDRGQETQYF
TRBV7-9 | few | . | CASSLVGSSYNEQFF
TRBV11-2 | . | . | CASSLGRSSYNEQFF
TRBV30 | . | . | CAWSAQQGHEQYF
TRBV28 | . | . | CASNPWGVAEQFF
TRBV5-1 | . | . | CASSSAAGGYTDTQYF
TRBV27 | . | . | CASSLALATNTGELFF
TRBV5-1 | once | TRBD2 | CASSRQPEAGKTGELFF